This T cell receptor (beta chain) is from a study of CD8+ T cells in alopecia areata. The CDR3 runs 14 residues. V lost 3 bases and J lost 2; bases outside the gene matches: 3. CDR1 is SGHAT, CDR2 FQNNGV, per germline. Sequencing relied on a cDNA template that was reverse transcribed from extracted RNA. Data came from immunoSEQ multiplex PCR; TCRdb stores just in-frame clones and leaves some out. The sample has almost 250,000 clones, roughly two thirds seen once. Source: CD4+ T cells sorted from blood, taken at week 0. The V and J genes are TRBV11-2 and TRBJ1-1, with TRBD1 matching 7 bases. The receptor was isolated from a human donor with alopecia areata. CDR3 protein: CASSLQGGNTEAFF. In DNA, the CDR3 is TGTGCCAGCAGCTTGCAGGGGGGTAACACTGAAGCTTTCTTT.